This T cell receptor beta chain was sequenced during a study of cytomegalovirus exposure and HLA in healthy donors. General study results and limits: In a later analysis, HLA-associated beta chains showed higher expansion and lower generation probabilities than comparable chains. In terms of immune exposure information, only CMV serostatus was available.

Trimming left V 4 bases short and J 6 bases short, with 11 bases between. In germline, CDR1 is SEHNR, CDR2 FQNEAQ (reference sequence). CDR3 length equals 13 residues. In the case of this clone: Antigen unknown.

Primers: 60 Vbeta forward and 13 Jbeta reverse. The table came from immunoSEQ multiplex PCR; TCRdb's copy has only in-frame clones and leaves some out. Of about 160,000 clones in the sample, approximately 80% were seen once. Sequenced sample: PBMCs. J is TRBJ2-3 and V is TRBV7-9; a possible D gene is TRBD2 (5 bases). This sequence originates from a man in his thirties or forties in good health and CMV-seronegative. For the CDR3, the DNA is TGTGCCAGCAGCTCCCCTTTAGCGGATACGCAGTATTTT. Its protein product is CASSSPLADTQYF.